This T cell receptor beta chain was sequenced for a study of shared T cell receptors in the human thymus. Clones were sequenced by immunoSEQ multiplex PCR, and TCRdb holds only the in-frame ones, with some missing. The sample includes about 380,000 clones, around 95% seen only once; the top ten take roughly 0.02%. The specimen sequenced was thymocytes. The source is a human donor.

CDR3 DNA sequence: TGTGCCAGCAGTCCATTTCAGATGCAAAATGAAAAACTGTTTTTT. As protein: CASSPFQMQNEKLFF. The chain has TRBV27 and TRBJ1-4; D unclear. The CDR3 is made up of 15 amino acids. The germline gives CDR1 MNHEY, CDR2 SMNVEV (reference sequence). Trimming removed 5 bases from V and 5 bases from J, with 15 bases in between.